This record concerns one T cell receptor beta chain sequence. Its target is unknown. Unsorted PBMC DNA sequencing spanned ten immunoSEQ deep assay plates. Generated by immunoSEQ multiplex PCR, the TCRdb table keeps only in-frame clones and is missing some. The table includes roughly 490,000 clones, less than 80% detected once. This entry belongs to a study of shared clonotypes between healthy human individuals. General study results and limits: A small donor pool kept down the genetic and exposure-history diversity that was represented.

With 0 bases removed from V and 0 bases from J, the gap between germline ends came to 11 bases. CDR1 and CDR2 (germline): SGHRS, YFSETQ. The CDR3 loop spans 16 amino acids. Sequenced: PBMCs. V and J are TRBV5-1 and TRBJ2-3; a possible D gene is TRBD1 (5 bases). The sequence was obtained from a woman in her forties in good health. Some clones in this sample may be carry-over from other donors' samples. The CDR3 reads CASSLEGMASTDTQYF. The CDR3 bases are TGCGCCAGCAGCTTGGAGGGGATGGCTAGCACAGATACGCAGTATTTT.